The clone carrying this TCR beta chain has only one observation. The CDR3 has 12 residues. The germline V gene encodes CDR1 MNHNY and CDR2 SVGAGI (reference sequence). V lost 4 bases and J 8 bases, leaving 11 bases between the germline ends. This entry comes from a study of blood T cell repertoires in COVID-19. Using immunoSEQ multiplex PCR, the repertoire was profiled, and TCRdb retains in-frame clones only, with some absent. The sample lists about 290,000 clones, roughly 86% occurring once. Sequencing was performed on peripheral blood. This TCR derives from a woman between 25 and 40 years old with COVID-19, enrolled during active disease. The rearrangement uses TRBV6-6 and TRBJ1-1; the D is unclear. The CDR3 nucleotides are TGTGCCAGCAGTTCAGCCGGGAAAGAAGCTTTCTTT. Protein product: CASSSAGKEAFF.